This T cell receptor beta chain was identified in a study of identical twins. J was trimmed by 0 bases and V by 1 base; bases with no gene match: 14. In germline, CDR1 is SGHTA, CDR2 FQGTGA. This CDR3 region has 20 residues. Donors were all healthy Caucasians. Study findings and constraints: Out-of-frame alpha sequences shared between twins exhibited an excess of low generation probability.

In regard to this clonotype: Its target is not known.

TCRdb used MiXCR to reprocess the 5' RACE reads, holding one entry per CDR3 protein. The sample has some 660,000 distinct CDR3 sequences, roughly 8% seen once; the top ten hold 0.85% to 1%. The sample was also reused in another study, on yellow fever vaccine responses in identical twins.

The chain recombines TRBV7-3 with TRBJ2-2, with 7 bases matching TRBD2. This receptor was identified in a woman younger than 30 in good health. Sequencing used PBMCs. The CDR3 region is CASSLKRGEPQGPNTGELFF. CDR3 in DNA: TGTGCCAGCAGCTTAAAACGGGGGGAGCCTCAGGGACCGAACACCGGGGAGCTGTTTTTT.